The present T cell receptor (beta chain) was sequenced within a study of shared clonotypes between healthy human individuals. Clones were read by immunoSEQ multiplex PCR, and TCRdb kept only the in-frame ones, dropping some. The table includes about 980,000 clones, more than 75% detected once. CDR1 and CDR2 from the germline V gene are SGHRS and YFSETQ. The V end lost 4 bases, the J end lost 7 bases, and 15 bases lay between the germline ends. The CDR3 length is 15 residues. The chain combines TRBV5-1 with TRBJ1-6; weak D call: TRBD1 (6 bases). This receptor was obtained from a man aged 18 to 29 in good health. Sequenced input: memory CD4+ T cells sorted from blood. The subset: CD45RA-negative fraction. CDR3 sequence (DNA): TGCGCCAGCAGCAGAGAAGGGGGGAACAATTCACCCCTCCACTTT. Protein sequence: CASSREGGNNSPLHF.